The present T cell receptor (beta chain) was sequenced within a study of T cells in Graves' hyperthyroidism and ophthalmopathy. About this clonotype: The junction does not match germline at one end; this may be a read error.

Germline V CDR1 and CDR2: MNHEY, SMNVEV (reference sequence). CDR3 size: 16 residues. The CDR3 regions of TCR beta were amplified from RNA transcripts. Using the HTBI primer set, a first-round RT-PCR was run on the TCR CDR3. TCRdb independently ran MiXCR on the multiplex PCR reads; one entry per CDR3 protein. The sample has 500,000 or so distinct CDR3 sequences, approximately 16% seen once; the top ten hold around 28%. Sample: blood. This chain uses TRBV27 with TRBJ2-7; 8 nucleotides match TRBD1. The receptor was derived from a woman aged 25 to 39 with Graves' ophthalmopathy. DNA of the CDR3: TGTGCCAGCAGTTCCTACCCCCGGACAGGGTTTCACGAGCGGTACTTC. Its protein is CASSSYPRTGFHERYF.